Presented here are 31 T cell receptor beta chains from one specimen sequenced in a study of blood T cell repertoires in COVID-19. Sequencing used immunoSEQ multiplex PCR; TCRdb keeps in-frame clones, though not all of them. Here the sample spans about 59,000 clones, 75% to 95% being singletons. The sample was peripheral blood. The receptors stem from a man aged 80 or over with acute or convalescent COVID-19.

The chain links TRBV7-8 to TRBJ2-7; 8 bases agree with TRBD1. The germline V gene encodes CDR1 SGHVS and CDR2 FQNEAQ. The CDR3 runs to 17 residues. With V trimmed by 1 base and J by 0 bases, 8 bases remained unmatched. The CDR3 DNA is TGTGCCAGCAGCTTAGACCCGGGGACAGGAAGCTCCTACGAGCAGTACTTC. As protein: CASSLDPGTGSSYEQYF.

J is TRBJ2-1 and V is TRBV7-6, with TRBD2 as a possible D gene (7 bases). The CDR3 consists of 16 residues. CDR1 and CDR2 from the germline V gene are SGHVS and FNYEAQ. The V and J ends lost 1 base and 3 bases respectively, with 13 bases between them. The CDR3 coding sequence is TGTGCCAGCAGCTTAGGTTCAGGGGAGGGCTACAATGAGCAGTTCTTC. This translates into CASSLGSGEGYNEQFF.

V is TRBV11-2 and J is TRBJ2-3; TRBD1 is a possible D gene (5 bases). The CDR3 totals 14 residues. Trimming cost V 0 bases and J 6 bases, with 10 bases left between them. CDR1 and CDR2 (germline): SGHAT, FQNNGV. Written as DNA, the CDR3 is TGTGCCAGCAGCTTAGACCAGGGATGGGATACGCAGTATTTT. This codes for CASSLDQGWDTQYF.

The V call is TRBV29-1, the J call TRBJ1-1; TRBD1 agrees at 8 bases. The V gene end was trimmed by 4 bases and the J gene end by 4 bases; junction bases not matched to a gene: 8. Germline CDR1 SQVTM, CDR2 ANQGSEA. The CDR3 is 14 residues long. CDR3: CSVVRQGAGTEAFF. The CDR3 nucleotides are TGCAGCGTTGTGAGGCAGGGGGCGGGCACTGAAGCTTTCTTT.

This chain links TRBV11-2 with TRBJ2-2; D perhaps matches TRBD2 (5 bases). Trimming removed 4 bases at V and 4 bases at J, with 10 bases between. The CDR3 loop spans 14 amino acids. Per the germline V gene, CDR1 is SGHAT and CDR2 is FQNNGV. CDR3: CASSSRGFTGELFF. The CDR3 DNA is TGTGCCAGCAGCTCCCGGGGTTTCACCGGGGAGCTGTTTTTT.

The chain joins TRBV6-5 to TRBJ1-3, with D possibly being TRBD1 (5 bases). V lost 6 bases, J lost 8 bases, and 17 bases lay in between. Per the germline V gene, CDR1 is MNHEY and CDR2 is SVGAGI. This CDR3 has 14 residues. The CDR3 spells CASSLQGGRDTIYF. CDR3 in DNA: TGTGCCAGCAGCCTTCAGGGAGGGAGAGACACCATATATTTT.

The chain uses TRBV6-6 and TRBJ2-7; D perhaps matches TRBD2 (5 bases). Trimming removed 5 bases from V and 4 bases from J, with 12 bases in between. In germline, CDR1 is MNHNY, CDR2 SVGAGI (reference sequence). The CDR3 runs 13 residues. The CDR3 DNA reads as TGTGCCAGCAGTCCATGGACTGAATACGAGCAGTACTTC. This sequence encodes CASSPWTEYEQYF.

The chain recombines TRBV2 with TRBJ1-4; 12 bases match TRBD1. The CDR3 runs to 20 residues. CDR1 and CDR2 from the germline V gene are SNHLY and FYNNEI. Losses at the gene ends were 5 bases for V and 0 bases for J; bases not matched to a gene: 13. The CDR3, as DNA: TGTGCCAGCAGTTTCTTTCCGGGACAGGGGGCCAGGCCAACTAATGAAAAACTGTTTTTT. It codes for CASSFFPGQGARPTNEKLFF.

V usage is TRBV7-9 and J usage is TRBJ2-4; the match to TRBD1 covers 10 bases. The CDR3 length is 16 residues. CDR1 SEHNR and CDR2 FQNEAQ come from the germline V gene (reference sequence). J gave up 2 bases and V 5 bases, and 6 bases lay outside the gene matches. The CDR3 here is CASSPDRGLSKNIQYF. CDR3 nucleotide sequence: TGTGCCAGCAGCCCAGACAGGGGGCTATCCAAAAACATTCAGTACTTC.

This clone was counted only a few times. The rearrangement joins TRBV7-9 to TRBJ1-2; 8 nucleotides match TRBD1. CDR3 size: 15 residues. Germline CDR1 is SEHNR and CDR2 is FQNEAQ (reference sequence). The J segment lost 4 bases and the V segment lost 2 bases, leaving 6 bases of the junction unmatched. This CDR3 reads CASSLYPTGGYGYTF. CDR3 coding DNA: TGTGCCAGCAGCTTATATCCCACAGGGGGCTATGGCTACACCTTC.

The genes are TRBV2 and TRBJ2-3, with 11 bases matching TRBD2. CDR3 length equals 15 residues. CDR1 is SNHLY, CDR2 FYNNEI, per germline. V was clipped by 6 bases and J by 3 bases; unmatched bases: 5. The CDR3 spells CASSALAGATDTQYF. The CDR3 DNA follows: TGTGCCAGCAGCGCACTAGCGGGGGCTACAGATACGCAGTATTTT.

This clone came up many times. V usage is TRBV5-4 and J usage is TRBJ1-2; possible D gene TRBD1, 6 bases. V was shortened by 3 bases and J by 0 bases, with 12 bases between the two germline ends. Germline-derived CDR1 and CDR2 are SGHNT and YYREEE (reference sequence). The CDR3 contains 15 residues. The CDR3 DNA follows: TGTGCCAGCAGCTCGGGACAACTAGCTAACTATGGCTACACCTTC. Residues: CASSSGQLANYGYTF.

This chain joins TRBV11-2 and TRBJ2-7; D gene unclear. Trimming cost V 1 base and J 5 bases, with 24 bases left between them. Germline V lookup: CDR1 SGHAT, CDR2 FQNNGV. The CDR3 runs to 18 residues. The CDR3 DNA reads TGTGCCAGCAGCTTAGTCCGCGGCGCTTCACACCCAGTCAACGAGCAGTACTTC. Residues: CASSLVRGASHPVNEQYF.

In regard to this clone: The same CDR3 can be traced to other DNA sequences in this sample. The chain recombines TRBV29-1 with TRBJ2-7; 8 nucleotides align to TRBD1. The trim removed 7 bases at V and 3 bases at J, leaving 8 bases unmatched. CDR3 size: 13 residues. Germline V gives CDR1 SQVTM, CDR2 ANQGSEA. In nucleotides, the CDR3 is TGCAGCGCTGGACAGGGAGGTGGCTACGAGCAGTACTTC. The encoded protein is CSAGQGGGYEQYF.

This clone is medium-sized within its sample. The chain has TRBV5-1 and TRBJ1-1; the D is unclear. Looked up from germline, CDR1 is SGHRS and CDR2 is YFSETQ. The CDR3 is 13 amino acids. V dropped 0 bases and J dropped 2 bases, with 5 bases sitting between them. The CDR3 loop is CASSLVSNTEAFF. CDR3 DNA: TGCGCCAGCAGCTTGGTCTCCAACACTGAAGCTTTCTTT.

This chain connects TRBV11-2 to TRBJ1-4; no clear D. V lost 1 base and J lost 8, with 8 bases in between. The CDR3 contains 13 residues. CDR1 is SGHAT and CDR2 is FQNNGV in the germline V gene. CDR3 amino acids: CASSLAGEEKLFF. CDR3 in DNA: TGTGCCAGCAGCTTAGCCGGGGAAGAAAAACTGTTTTTT.

The chain is built from TRBV27 and TRBJ1-4, with D unresolved. The CDR3 totals 14 residues. Trimming took off 2 bases at V and 8 bases at J, with 12 bases between the two ends. Germline V gene sequence: CDR1 MNHEY, CDR2 SMNVEV (reference sequence). The CDR3 DNA follows: TGTGCCAGCAGTTTAATCGGTAGTTCGGAAAAACTGTTTTTT. It encodes CASSLIGSSEKLFF. Supplemented by reference TRBV27 and TRBJ1-4, the full variable domain reads EAQVTQNPRYLITVTGKKLTVTCSQNMNHEYMSWYRQDPGLGLRQIYYSMNVEVTDKGDVPEGYKVSRKEKRNFPLILESPSPNQTSLYFCASSLIGSSEKLFFGSGTQLSVL.

The V and J genes are TRBV3-1 (or the pseudogene TRBV3-2) and TRBJ2-7, with 11 nucleotides matching TRBD1. This CDR3 comprises 15 residues. Looked up from germline, CDR1 is LGHDT and CDR2 is YNNKEL (reference sequence). V shed 1 base, J shed 3 bases, and the junction held 2 bases outside the gene matches. CDR3 coding DNA: TGTGCCAGCAGCCAAGCCGGGACAGGGGGCTACGAGCAGTACTTC. Its translation: CASSQAGTGGYEQYF.

The genes are TRBV5-4 and TRBJ2-3; 11 bases are shared with TRBD2. The germline gives CDR1 SGHNT, CDR2 YYREEE (reference sequence). The CDR3 loop spans 19 amino acids. The trim removed 3 bases at V and 6 bases at J, leaving 18 bases unmatched. The CDR3 nucleotides are TGTGCCAGCAGCTCTAAGCAACCGGGACTAGCGGCCCAGGGGGATACGCAGTATTTT. Residues: CASSSKQPGLAAQGDTQYF.

This clone was detected only once. The rearrangement uses TRBV11-2 and TRBJ2-7; 7 bases map to TRBD1. Germline CDR1 reads SGHAT; CDR2 reads FQNNGV. J lost 1 base, V lost 0 bases, and 3 bases had no gene match. The CDR3 runs to 15 residues. The CDR3 DNA is TGTGCCAGCAGCTTAGATCCAGGGGGTTCCTACGAGCAGTACTTC. Its translation: CASSLDPGGSYEQYF.

V usage is TRBV5-1 and J usage is TRBJ2-5; D is possibly TRBD1 (5 bases). CDR3 length equals 15 residues. Trimming left V 0 bases short and J 3 bases short, with 12 bases between. Germline V CDR1 and CDR2: SGHRS, YFSETQ. This CDR3 reads CASSLEGAREETQYF. The CDR3 DNA reads as TGCGCCAGCAGCTTGGAAGGGGCTAGGGAAGAGACCCAGTACTTC.

This chain's CDR3 is CASSQDRTGAYNEQFF. The CDR3 DNA follows: TGTGCCAGCAGCCAAGATAGAACGGGGGCCTACAATGAGCAGTTCTTC. This chain links TRBV4-2 with TRBJ2-1, with D maybe TRBD2 (6 bases). This CDR3 contains 16 residues. V gave up 0 bases and J gave up 2 bases, with 11 bases separating them. The V gene's germline CDR1 is LGHNA and CDR2 YNFKEQ.

This clone was detected only once. This rearrangement joins TRBV6-4 to TRBJ1-5; 7 bases line up with TRBD1. Germline trimming cut 6 bases from V and 5 bases from J; bases unmatched to any gene: 10. CDR1 is MRHNA and CDR2 is SNTAGT in the germline V gene. CDR3 length: 15 amino acids. CDR3 sequence: CASSSEQGIDQPQHF. The CDR3 DNA reads TGTGCCAGCAGCTCAGAACAGGGGATTGATCAGCCCCAGCATTTT.

This clone came up once. The J gene is TRBJ1-5, the V gene TRBV6-5; TRBD1 might be the D (5 bases). Trimming shortened V by 2 bases and J by 7 bases, and 9 bases separated the two germline ends. The CDR3 sequence is 13 residues long. The V gene's germline CDR1 is MNHEY and CDR2 SVGAGI. This CDR3 reads CASSYDSRQPQHF. In DNA, the CDR3 is TGTGCCAGCAGTTACGACAGTAGACAGCCCCAGCATTTT.

This rearrangement joins TRBV11-2 to TRBJ1-1; a possible D gene is TRBD1 (5 bases). CDR1 is SGHAT and CDR2 is FQNNGV in the germline V gene. V lost 0 bases and J 4 bases, leaving 9 bases between the germline ends. The CDR3 runs 14 residues. CDR3 nucleotide sequence: TGTGCCAGCAGCTTAGATCCGGGGGGCACTGAAGCTTTCTTT. The encoded protein is CASSLDPGGTEAFF.

As to this clone: At one end, the junction sequence differs from germline, possibly due to a read error. The V and J genes are TRBV23-1 and TRBJ1-1; D is possibly TRBD1 (6 bases). TRBV23-1 is identified as an open reading frame with a role that is uncertain. CDR3 size: 16 residues. The CDR3 loop reads CASSQRVTGLKTEAFF. CDR3 DNA sequence: TGCGCCAGCAGTCAAAGAGTTACAGGGTTGAAAACTGAAGCTTTCTTT.

The chain is built from TRBV3-1 (or the pseudogene TRBV3-2) and TRBJ2-6; 7 bases line up with TRBD1. The CDR3 runs 17 residues. The junction had 5 bases not matched to a gene; V was cut back by 3 bases and J by 0 bases. Looked up from germline, CDR1 is LGHDT and CDR2 is YNNKEL (reference sequence). CDR3 protein: CASSQGTAPSGANVLTF. The CDR3 nucleotides read TGTGCCAGCAGCCAGGGGACAGCCCCCTCTGGGGCCAACGTCCTGACTTTC.

This chain joins TRBV3-1 (or the pseudogene TRBV3-2) and TRBJ2-1, with TRBD2 identical over 11 bases. Trimming at V came to 4 bases and at J to 8 bases, leaving 7 bases not matched to a gene. This CDR3 has 15 amino acids. Germline V gene lookup returns CDR1 LGHDT and CDR2 YNNKEL (reference sequence). CDR3 residues: CASSRGPTSGDEQFF. The CDR3 DNA reads TGTGCCAGCAGCCGCGGTCCGACTAGCGGGGATGAGCAGTTCTTC.

V and J are TRBV6-5 and TRBJ1-6; D gene ambiguous. Germline CDR1 is MNHEY and CDR2 is SVGAGI. Deletions cut 4 bases from V and 8 bases from J, with 9 bases between. CDR3 length equals 13 residues. The CDR3 DNA follows: TGTGCCAGCAGTTCGCTTATAGATTCACCCCTCCACTTT. As protein: CASSSLIDSPLHF.

The chain combines TRBV7-9 with TRBJ2-1; 11 bases align to TRBD2. J was trimmed by 6 bases and V by 0 bases; bases with no gene match: 4. Germline CDR1 SEHNR, CDR2 FQNEAQ (reference sequence). The CDR3 sequence is 16 residues long. CDR3 DNA sequence: TGTGCCAGCAGCTTAGCTAGCGGGGGGGGCGGCAATGAGCAGTTCTTC. Translated, it gives CASSLASGGGGNEQFF.

This sequence joins TRBV10-3 and TRBJ2-5, with 10 bases identical to TRBD1. Germline CDR1 ENHRY, CDR2 SYGVKD. V lost 2 bases to trimming and J lost 3 bases; unmatched junction nucleotides: 3. This CDR3 has 15 amino acids. CDR3 sequence: CAISEPTGGEETQYF. DNA for the CDR3: TGTGCCATCAGTGAGCCGACAGGGGGCGAAGAGACCCAGTACTTC.